This TCR beta chain was documented in a study of Ad26.COV2.S vaccination and SARS-CoV-2 variants (dated by TCRdb to about 2021). The study in broad terms: Donors in the vaccine arm were drawn from COV1001, a phase I-IIa trial of Ad26.COV2.S in healthy adults that was multicentre, randomized, double-blind and placebo-controlled. TCRbeta repertoire sequencing was used to assess the specificity and breadth of SARS-CoV-2-reactive T cell receptors after Ad26.COV2.S vaccination. The TCR-sequenced set comprised approximately 32 samples: approximately 20 Ad26.COV2.S vaccine recipients, 5 placebo recipients and 8 SARS-CoV-2 convalescent individuals. Dosing of Ad26.COV2.S was intramuscular, at either 5x10^10 or 1x10^11 viral particles, delivered as one shot or as two shots spaced 56 days apart. Trial participants were randomized into five groups of five, in which low-dose or high-dose Ad26.COV2.S was given once or twice, or placebo was given on both occasions. Blinding of investigators to trial group allocation was maintained during experiments and outcome assessment.

The label giving this sample's treatment or condition can be read as: roughly 18 received Ad26.COV2.S at low or high dose, single or two shots; 5 received placebo; per-sample allocation not given. Repertoires of vaccine and placebo recipients were sequenced from samples taken on day 63 after the first injection. In Cohort 1b, some 25 adults aged 18-55 years were enrolled at a single site in Boston, USA, between 29 July and 7 August 2020. As a vaccine, Ad26.COV2.S was a replication-incompetent adenovirus type 26 vector that expressed a prefusion-stabilized SARS-CoV-2 spike protein derived from the original Wuhan strain. The germline V gene (reference sequence) yields SGHNT for CDR1 and YYREEE for CDR2. The V and J ends are trimmed by 4 bases and 5 bases, leaving 14 bases between them. The CDR3 numbers 14 residues from cysteine through phenylalanine. Left in the record is the CDR3 DNA by itself, 42 bases read in frame from the first base.

The immunoSEQ Assay was the method used to sequence TCRbeta CDR3 regions. After extraction, genomic DNA underwent amplification by bias-controlled multiplex PCR, followed by high-throughput sequencing. From the authors' description of their analysis: Collapsing and filtering of sequences were performed to quantify the absolute abundance of each unique TCRbeta CDR3 region. Usable DNA was measured by amplifying reference genes present in all nucleated cells, and TCRbeta template counts were normalized to that usable DNA to estimate T cell fraction. Repertoire TCRs were annotated as SARS-CoV-2-specific when V gene, CDR3 amino acid sequence and J gene were exactly matched to a known reactive TCR set. The reference SARS-CoV-2 TCR set was derived from MIRA and filtered for enrichment in COVID-19-positive ImmuneCODE repertoires, a step that removed public or cross-reactive TCRs. Using the MIRA antigens, annotated TCRs were further analysed by specific ORF or by position within an ORF. Breadth was defined as the number of annotated unique rearrangements divided by the total number of unique productive rearrangements, and depth was defined as the summed frequency of the annotated unique rearrangements. Two-sided Wilcoxon rank-sum tests were applied when comparing TCR breadth between groups. TCRdb's version of the immuneACCESS table is confined to in-frame rearrangements and falls short of the full clone set. An unresolved V gene accounts for under half of the shortfall where checked; the remainder is of unknown origin. V, J and clone size were drawn from that table, and D and trimming were deduced from the DNA. The table for this sample lists some 450,000 clones; around 91% of them were counted only once. The ten largest account for more than 3.5% of the sample.

General study outcomes and caveats: The authors noted that total T cell responses may have been underestimated by the TCR breadth and depth analyses. Non-spike TCR breadth was comparable between vaccine and placebo recipients, consistent with the vaccine containing only spike. Substantial breadth of spike-specific CD8+ and CD4+ T cell responses was reported after vaccination. Compared with placebo recipients, Ad26.COV2.S recipients showed higher spike-specific TCR breadth (P = 0.0014). The study lacked the statistical power to compare responses across vaccine doses or regimens.

This clone was recorded once. Its antigen is currently not known. No clone much larger than this one lies a single base away; base qualities are absent. This receptor was identified in a person between 18 and 59 years old who received the Ad26.COV2.S COVID-19 vaccine or a placebo. The source was peripheral blood, collected in a trial of Ad26.COV2.S vaccine versus placebo. The chain was built from TRBV5-4 and TRBJ2-3, and TRBD2 may be the D gene, going by 6 matching bases. The CDR3 corresponds to CASSPRDSGDTQYF. In nucleotides, the sequence is TGTGCCAGCAGCCCCCGGGACTCTGGAGATACGCAGTATTTT.